The 7 T cell receptor beta chains in this list originate from one sample, sequenced in a study of ipilimumab plus nivolumab after autologous stem cell transplantation. Generated by immunoSEQ multiplex PCR, the TCRdb table keeps only in-frame clones and is missing some. The data show about 10,000 clones, around 69% seen once. The specimen was PBMCs, collected in a trial of ipilimumab plus nivolumab as post-transplant consolidation. Every receptor here comes from a female donor with multiple myeloma.

The chain couples TRBV2 to TRBJ2-7; D ambiguous. The CDR3 runs to 11 residues. V was shortened by 8 bases and J by 0 bases, with 5 bases between the two germline ends. Per the germline V gene, CDR1 is SNHLY and CDR2 is FYNNEI. This CDR3 reads CASSSSYEQYF. CDR3 DNA sequence: TGTGCCAGCTCTTCCTCCTACGAGCAGTACTTC. Full variable domain (missing parts from reference TRBV2 and TRBJ2-7): EPEVTQTPSHQVTQMGQEVILRCVPISNHLYFYWYRQILGQKVEFLVSFYNNEISEKSEIFDDQFSVERPDGSNFTLKIRSTKLEDSAMYFCASSSSYEQYFGPGTRLTVT.

A single count supports this clone. This CDR3 is also generated by other DNA sequences in the sample. The rearrangement uses TRBV9 and TRBJ1-2; D uncertain. The germline V and J ends were trimmed by 4 bases and 0 bases, with 7 bases remaining between them. This CDR3 region has 13 residues. Germline-derived CDR1 and CDR2 are SGDLS and YYNGEE. The CDR3 reads CASSPGTNYGYTF. The CDR3 coding sequence is TGTGCCAGCAGCCCGGGTACTAACTATGGCTACACCTTC.

CDR3 bases: TGTGCCAGCAGCCAACAAGCGGGAGGTCCACCTGGGGCCAACGTCCTGACTTTC. Translating gives CASSQQAGGPPGANVLTF. This chain joins TRBV14 and TRBJ2-6, with 9 bases lining up with TRBD2. Germline loops: CDR1 SGHDN, CDR2 FVKESK. The CDR3 contains 18 residues. Losses at the gene ends were 2 bases for V and 2 bases for J; bases not matched to a gene: 7.

Only one count was recorded for this clone. The gene calls are TRBV4-1 and TRBJ2-3; D perhaps matches TRBD2 (6 bases). The CDR3 sequence is 16 residues long. V lost 3 bases to trimming and J lost 7 bases, with 20 bases between them. CDR1 is MGHRA and CDR2 is YSYEKL in the germline V gene. The CDR3 is CASSQPPGLPANTQYF. CDR3 nucleotides: TGCGCCAGCAGCCAGCCCCCAGGACTACCTGCAAATACGCAGTATTTT.

The chain carries TRBV7-9 and TRBJ1-2; D is possibly TRBD1 (5 bases). Trimming removed 4 bases at V and 8 bases at J, with 11 bases between. Germline CDR1 reads SEHNR; CDR2 reads FQNEAQ (reference sequence). The CDR3 extends over 12 amino acids. The chain's CDR3 is CASSYTGEGYTF. The CDR3 DNA follows: TGTGCCAGCAGCTATACAGGAGAGGGCTACACCTTC.

This clone has just a few counts. The V gene is TRBV13, the J gene TRBJ1-2; D remains ambiguous. The length of the CDR3 is 12 residues. Germline assignment: CDR1 PRHDT and CDR2 FYEKMQ (reference sequence). V was shortened by 2 bases and J by 7 bases, with 8 bases between the two germline ends. CDR3 nucleotides: TGTGCCAGCAGCTTATCTTCGACTGGCTACACCTTC. The encoded protein is CASSLSSTGYTF.

The chain is built from TRBV10-2 and TRBJ1-5; 9 bases align to TRBD1. The CDR3 sequence is 15 residues long. Germline CDR1 and CDR2: WSHSY and SAAADI. J lost 4 bases, V lost 5 bases, and 6 bases had no gene match. As DNA, the CDR3 is TGCGCCAGCAGTTCCGGGACAGGGAAGAATCAGCCCCAGCATTTT. This encodes CASSSGTGKNQPQHF.